This T cell receptor beta chain originates from a study of cytomegalovirus exposure and HLA in healthy donors. General study points: In the approximately 120 validation repertoires, a later analysis found that first-cohort TCR clusters tended to co-occur.

On this clone itself: The antigen remains unidentified.

Using immunoSEQ multiplex PCR, the repertoire was profiled, and TCRdb retains in-frame clones only, with some absent. The sample carries approximately 150,000 clones, around 90% recorded once. Deletions cut 4 bases from V and 6 bases from J, with 13 bases between. This CDR3 region has 13 residues. In germline, CDR1 is KGHSH, CDR2 LQKENI. The receptor was derived from a woman aged 18-29 years in good health and CMV-seropositive. Specimen: PBMCs. This rearrangement joins TRBV18 to TRBJ2-7; D gene unclear. The CDR3 is CASSHPGSSEQYF. The CDR3 region has the DNA TGTGCCAGCTCACACCCGGGTAGTAGCGAGCAGTACTTC. Looking up the rest from reference TRBV18 and TRBJ2-7 gives the full variable domain: NAGVMQNPRHLVRRRGQEARLRCSPMKGHSHVYWYRQLPEEGLKFMVYLQKENIIDESGMPKERFSAEFPKEGPSILRIQQVVRGDSAAYFCASSHPGSSEQYFGPGTRLTVT.